This T cell receptor beta chain was identified during a study of cytomegalovirus exposure and HLA in healthy donors. With regard to this clone: Its antigen is not known. The junction does not match germline at one end; this may be a read error. The sample carries other DNA sequences with the same CDR3.

Despite likely unrecorded immune exposures, the donors were nominally healthy at the time of sampling. The PCR used 60 Vbeta and 13 Jbeta primers. This table comes from immunoSEQ multiplex PCR, and its TCRdb copy is limited to in-frame clones, with some not included. The sample shows around 140,000 clones, over 75% of them seen only once. Points from the study as a whole: In a later analysis, productive TCRs from donors in an Asian-associated ancestry cluster reportedly carried fewer N-insertions than the cohort mean. In a later analysis, the majority of CMV-associated beta chains seemingly showed HLA restriction. Several of the most significant clusters were apparently associated with common viral pathogens in a later analysis.

The TCR sequence derives from a male donor in good health and CMV-seronegative. The sequencing sample was made of PBMCs.

CDR3 sequence: CASSYSYRSYGYTF. The CDR3 DNA reads as TGTGCCAGTAGTTACTCGTACAGGAGCTATGGCTACACCTTC. This chain uses TRBV6-5 with TRBJ1-2; TRBD1 might be the D (5 bases). The CDR3 is 14 amino acids. Germline V CDR1 and CDR2: MNHEY, SVGAGI.